This TCR beta chain was observed in a study of CD8 T cells in Susac syndrome (dated by TCRdb to the late 2010s). Looking at the study overall: The study used repertoire sequencing to test whether antigen drove CD8+ T cell activation and differentiation in Susac syndrome. Overall study results and their limits: The study acknowledged that relatively few individuals were included in the TCR sequencing and HLA analysis.

In the germline V gene, CDR1 corresponds to SNHLY and CDR2 to FYNNEI. The V end loses 6 bases and the J end loses 2 bases, and a stretch of 12 bases separates them. From its cysteine to its phenylalanine, the CDR3 spans 14 amino acids. This entry keeps only the CDR3 DNA: 42 bases, framed from base 1. Points on this clonotype: Its antigen has not been determined. Base-call qualities are not available, and no considerably larger clone is one nucleotide away.

High-throughput TCR beta sequencing profiled peripheral blood CD8+ and CD4+ T cells from healthy donors, Susac syndrome patients and multiple sclerosis patients. The healthy donors served as controls matched for age and sex. Bulk CD8+ and CD4+ T cells were purified by magnetic negative isolation, whereas CD8+ TEMRA cells were enriched by FACS. Blood was drawn into EDTA tubes, processed within 24 hours, and PBMCs were isolated by density gradient centrifugation. PBMCs intended for TCR sequencing were frozen in liquid nitrogen and were later thawed in a 37 degrees C water bath. A purity of at least 90% was achieved for sorted or isolated CD4+, CD8+ and CD8+ TEMRA cells. RNA was extracted using the RNeasy kit, and about 0.45 to 1 microgram was reverse transcribed with random hexamers. The immunoSEQ multiplex PCR assay, which covers 54 Vbeta and 13 Jbeta segments, was used to amplify TCR beta CDR3 regions. To correct PCR amplification bias, a synthetic template baseline was used for both primer optimization and computational correction. In the authors' own workflow: Reads were assigned to V, D and J genes according to IMGT and analyzed in immunoSEQ Analyzer, with only productive sequences retained. To calculate clonality, Shannon entropy was normalized by log2 of the number of productive unique sequences and then subtracted from one. For each patient and control, public and private clones were evaluated within the 100 most prevalent clones. Susac-specific clones were defined as absent from healthy and MS cohorts, around 970 published viral clones and other ImmuneACCESS disease sequences. TCRdb reworked the public reads: Q25 trimming with fastp, MiXCR clone assembly, productive beta chains retained. One record per CDR3 amino acid sequence lists the most common genes and DNA. These V and J calls rely on TCRdb rather than the paper's analysis. This sample comprises approximately 150,000 distinct CDR3 sequences, roughly 95% of them detected only once. Jointly, the top ten make up 0.075% to 0.09% of the sample.

The sequence was collected from a human donor in good health. The sequence is built from TRBV2 and TRBJ2-3, with no confident D gene call. The sample taken for sequencing was CD4+ T cells from PBMCs. The DNA sequence follows: TGTGCCAGCAGAGAGACTGGGCCCACAGATACGCAGTATTTT. Translated, it gives CASRETGPTDTQYF. The full variable domain, with segments outside the CDR3 supplied by the reference TRBV2 and TRBJ2-3 proteins, appears as EPEVTQTPSHQVTQMGQEVILRCVPISNHLYFYWYRQILGQKVEFLVSFYNNEISEKSEIFDDQFSVERPDGSNFTLKIRSTKLEDSAMYFCASRETGPTDTQYFGPGTRLTVL.